Below, 12 T cell receptor beta chains from the same sample are listed, as sequenced in a study of cytomegalovirus exposure and HLA in healthy donors. Both 60 Vbeta primers and 13 Jbeta primers went into the PCR. The protocol was immunoSEQ multiplex PCR, while the TCRdb copy is restricted to in-frame clones and leaves out a portion. The data hold 52,000 or so clones, with 77% observed a single time. The source material was PBMCs. All receptors come from a woman in her thirties or forties in good health and CMV-seropositive.

This clone has only a few counts. V gene TRBV6-4 combines with J gene TRBJ2-3; 10 positions match TRBD2. The CDR3 has 16 residues. Germline-derived CDR1 and CDR2 are MRHNA and SNTAGT. CDR3 region: CAVQRGGYIRVYTQYF. Here the CDR3 DNA reads TGTGCGGTCCAGCGGGGGGGATATATTCGTGTCTATACGCAGTATTTT.

This clone was seen only a few times. The chain carries TRBV11-2 and TRBJ1-1; TRBD1 is a possible D gene (6 bases). The V and J ends lost 5 bases and 7 bases respectively, with 17 bases between them. CDR1 and CDR2 (germline): SGHAT, FQNNGV. The CDR3 has 14 residues. The CDR3: CASSPGQGNGEAFF. CDR3 sequence (DNA): TGTGCCAGCAGCCCGGGCCAGGGGAATGGTGAAGCTTTCTTT.

The genes are TRBV5-1 and TRBJ2-6, with 7 bases fitting TRBD1. CDR1 SGHRS and CDR2 YFSETQ come from the germline V gene. The CDR3 is made up of 15 amino acids. The V segment lost 3 bases and the J segment 2 bases; nucleotides outside the gene matches: 2. The CDR3 is CASSSDRAGANVLTF. The CDR3 nucleotides read TGCGCCAGCAGCTCAGACAGGGCTGGGGCCAACGTCCTGACTTTC.

The chain combines TRBV29-1 with TRBJ2-7, with 7 bases that match TRBD2. V shed 6 bases and J 2 bases; nucleotides not matched to a gene: 7. CDR1 SQVTM and CDR2 ANQGSEA come from the germline V gene. The CDR3 covers 13 residues. The CDR3, as DNA: TGCAGCGTGGCCCGGGGAGGGACCTACGAGCAGTACTTC. It codes for CSVARGGTYEQYF.

V is TRBV5-1 and J is TRBJ2-5; 8 bases align to TRBD2. Germline loops: CDR1 SGHRS, CDR2 YFSETQ. With V trimmed by 4 bases and J by 7 bases, 12 bases remained unmatched. This CDR3 is built from 15 residues. Written as DNA, the CDR3 is TGCGCCAGCAGCATCGCGGGGGGCCTGGTGGGGACCCAGTACTTC. Translated, it gives CASSIAGGLVGTQYF.

The gene calls are TRBV2 and TRBJ2-7; the D is unclear. The length of the CDR3 is 12 residues. Trimming stripped 8 bases from V and 0 bases from J, with 8 bases between. Germline CDR1 SNHLY, CDR2 FYNNEI. The CDR3 DNA reads as TGTGCCAGCCGGAGAAGCTCCTACGAGCAGTACTTC. Translated: CASRRSSYEQYF.

J is TRBJ1-2 and V is TRBV9, with TRBD1 matching 8 bases. Trimming cost V 3 bases and J 4 bases; bases outside gene matches: 2. The germline CDR1 and CDR2 sequences are SGDLS and YYNGEE. The CDR3 covers 13 residues. CDR3 amino acids: CASSGTGSYGYTF. In nucleotides, the CDR3 is TGTGCCAGCAGCGGGACAGGGAGCTATGGCTACACCTTC.

This chain uses TRBV28 with TRBJ1-1, with D tentatively TRBD1 (5 bases). V lost 3 bases to trimming and J lost 4 bases, with 12 bases between them. This CDR3 has 14 residues. Germline V CDR1 and CDR2: MDHEN, SYDVKM. CDR3 DNA: TGTGCCAGCAGTTTCCCCTCCGGGGGCACTGAAGCTTTCTTT. This translates into CASSFPSGGTEAFF.

V and J are TRBV19 and TRBJ2-2; TRBD1 matches at 8 bases. CDR1 and CDR2 from the germline V gene are LNHDA and SQIVND (reference sequence). Trimming cost V 8 bases and J 5 bases; bases outside gene matches: 4. This CDR3 has 13 residues. CDR3 in DNA: TGTGCCAGTGGACAGGGTTGGACCGGGGAGCTGTTTTTT. The encoded protein is CASGQGWTGELFF.

The gene calls are TRBV27 and TRBJ1-1, with unresolved D. This CDR3 contains 13 residues. Germline V gene sequence: CDR1 MNHEY, CDR2 SMNVEV (reference sequence). Trimming left V 4 bases short and J 3 bases short, with 9 bases between. The CDR3 DNA reads as TGTGCCAGCAGTTGGAAGGGAGACACTGAAGCTTTCTTT. It is translated as CASSWKGDTEAFF.

This sequence joins TRBV10-2 and TRBJ2-3; D unresolved. This CDR3 comprises 14 residues. From germline, CDR1 is WSHSY and CDR2 SAAADI. V was shortened by 2 bases and J by 1 base, with 7 bases between the two germline ends. DNA of the CDR3: TGCGCCAGCAGTGAGGCGCCCCGCACAGATACGCAGTATTTT. It yields the protein CASSEAPRTDTQYF.

The chain recombines TRBV5-1 with TRBJ2-3; 16 positions agree with TRBD2. Germline trimming cut 4 bases from V and 0 bases from J; bases unmatched to any gene: 5. The CDR3 runs 18 residues. The germline V gene has CDR1 SGHRS and CDR2 YFSETQ. The CDR3 loop reads CASSPGLAGGTSTDTQYF. Written as DNA, the CDR3 is TGCGCCAGCAGCCCGGGACTAGCGGGGGGGACGAGCACAGATACGCAGTATTTT.